The clone carrying this T cell receptor (beta chain) has at least ten counts. Its antigen is unidentified. The data stem from a study of T cells in Graves' hyperthyroidism and ophthalmopathy. General study points: Onset of ophthalmopathy came a median 6.5 months after the model predicted it. Among thyroid clonotypes expanded above 0.001, most also appeared in blood.

Germline-derived CDR1 and CDR2 are GTSNPN and SVGIG (reference sequence). The CDR3 sequence is 10 residues long. V was cut by 4 bases and J by 8 bases, with 8 bases left in between. Ophthalmopathy patients showed a Clinical Activity Score of at least 3, NOSPECS grade of at least 4 and duration under 3 months. Fresh peripheral blood, 7.5 to 10 ml, yielded the PBMCs. TCR beta CDR3 regions were amplified from RNA transcripts. Using the HTBI primer set, a first-round RT-PCR was run on the TCR CDR3. MiXCR, run by TCRdb on the multiplex PCR reads, gives a single entry per CDR3 protein. Counted here are 600,000 to 650,000 distinct CDR3 sequences, less than 25% occurring once; the ten biggest clones make up about 34%.

This clonotype was obtained from a man in his thirties or forties with Graves' ophthalmopathy. V usage is TRBV30 and J usage is TRBJ1-2, with D hard to call. The sequenced sample was blood. CDR3: CAWKSFGYTF. The CDR3 DNA sequence: TGTGCCTGGAAGTCGTTCGGCTACACCTTC.